The present entry profiles one T cell receptor beta chain with its context. Its antigen is not known. These data come from a study of STAT5B mutations in CD4+ large granular lymphocyte leukemia. Whole-study results and caveats: Without HLA matching, higher CD4+ than CD8+ T-LGLL clonality could reflect small sample size. No patients shared main leukemic clonotypes, though less than 30% appeared at low frequency elsewhere. Without putative leukemic clones, patient CD4-sorted repertoires remained more clonal than healthy CD4+ repertoires.

TCRdb keeps only in-frame clones here, not all; method: immunoSEQ multiplex PCR. This table holds fewer than 25,000 clones, approximately 84% found once. This clonotype was obtained from a human donor in good health. Sequencing was carried out using CD4+ T cells from blood buffy coats.

DNA of the CDR3: TGTGCCAGCAGCTTCTCTCCCCGGACTAGCGGAGCTTCCTATACGCAGTATTTT. This gives the protein CASSFSPRTSGASYTQYF. The rearrangement links TRBV11-2 to TRBJ2-3; 10 bases are shared with TRBD2. Trimming took 3 bases from V and 7 from J; bases not matched to a gene: 16. The CDR3 length is 18 residues. Germline CDR1 reads SGHAT; CDR2 reads FQNNGV.